Below, 8 T cell receptor beta chains from the same sample are listed, as sequenced in a study of T-cell reconstitution after alpha-beta-depleted transplantation in children (dated by TCRdb to 2016 to 2017). Per the publication, the treatment or condition label means: allogeneic hematopoietic cell transplantation with graft depleted of TCRalphabeta T cells and CD19 B cells. Library prep was done by PCR. TCRdb lists the instrument as Illumina HiSeq 2500. To normalize quantification of the TCRbeta repertoire, the TCR libraries were built with molecular barcoding that relied on unique molecular identifiers. TCRdb took the public reads, trimmed them with fastp at Q25, ran MiXCR for clone calling and kept in-frame beta chains. Rows are unified per CDR3 protein, each entry keeping the most common DNA and genes. This sample holds about 160,000 distinct CDR3 sequences; around 10% were observed only once. The ten largest make up approximately 13% of the sample.

Sample: PBMCs, taken before TCRalphabeta/CD19-depleted stem cell transplant. The source of these receptors is a boy aged 2 to 10 with acute myeloid leukemia, due to receive a stem cell transplant.

This clonotype was detected ten times or more. The rearrangement uses TRBV18 and TRBJ1-4, with 7 bases matching TRBD1. Per the germline V gene, CDR1 is KGHSH and CDR2 is LQKENI. V shed 0 bases and J 4 bases; nucleotides not matched to a gene: 2. CDR3 length: 15 amino acids. In nucleotides, the CDR3 is TGTGCCAGCTCACCACCGGGACAGTATAATGAAAAACTGTTTTTT. Its protein is CASSPPGQYNEKLFF.

V gene TRBV11-1 combines with J gene TRBJ2-7; maybe TRBD2 (5 bases). The CDR3 has 14 residues. Germline V gene sequence: CDR1 SGHAT, CDR2 FQDESV (reference sequence). V gave up 5 bases and J gave up 7 bases, with 18 bases separating them. DNA for the CDR3: TGTGCCAGCAGCCACCCCGACCCGCCGGGGGAGCAGTACGTC. Translating it yields CASSHPDPPGEQYV.

Worth noting for this clonotype: The junction shows a germline mismatch at one end, possibly a read error. The chain joins TRBV3-1 to TRBJ1-5; D is unresolved. This CDR3 is built from 14 residues. From germline, CDR1 is LGHDT and CDR2 YNNKEL (reference sequence). The CDR3 sequence: CASSQGPAEVPAYF. Here the CDR3 DNA reads TGTGCCAGCAGCCAGGGCCCAGCCGAGGTTCCCGCGTATTTT.

This clonotype has a count of ten or more. This sequence joins TRBV6-5 and TRBJ1-6, with D maybe TRBD1 (5 bases). CDR1 is MNHEY, CDR2 SVGAGI, per germline. This CDR3 region has 15 residues. The V end was cut by 0 bases, the J end by 6 bases, with 9 bases between. CDR3 region: CASSYSQGSNSPLHF. In DNA form, the CDR3 reads TGTGCCAGCAGTTACTCCCAGGGTAGTAATTCACCCCTCCACTTT.

This clonotype was recorded a few times. This rearrangement joins TRBV3-1 to TRBJ2-1; D tentatively reads TRBD1 or TRBD2 (7 bases each). This CDR3 region has 13 residues. V was shortened by 2 bases and J by 7 bases, with 9 bases between the two germline ends. Germline CDR1 reads LGHDT; CDR2 reads YNNKEL (reference sequence). The CDR3: CASSQQGGNEQFF. For the CDR3, the DNA is TGTGCCAGCAGCCAACAGGGGGGGAATGAGCAGTTCTTC.

This clonotype has a count of ten or more. The chain employs TRBV7-9 and TRBJ2-7, with 7 bases identical to TRBD2. Trimming took 3 bases from V and 2 from J; bases not matched to a gene: 4. CDR1 and CDR2 (germline): SEHNR, FQNEAQ (reference sequence). The CDR3 totals 14 residues. This chain's CDR3 is CASSFLGGTYEQYV. DNA for the CDR3: TGTGCCAGCAGCTTCCTCGGGGGGACCTACGAGCAGTACGTC.

In its sample, this clonotype was seen many times. The genes are TRBV28 and TRBJ1-6; D is unresolved. The V end was cut by 3 bases, the J end by 2 bases, with 14 bases between. The CDR3 consists of 17 residues. Germline V gene lookup returns CDR1 MDHEN and CDR2 SYDVKM. CDR3 region: CASSLSRLGAYNSPLHF. The CDR3 nucleotides are TGTGCCAGCAGTTTGTCCCGACTTGGGGCCTATAATTCACCCCTCCACTTT.

At least ten counts were recorded for this clonotype. Here the CDR3 DNA reads TGTGCCAGCAGTCCTACAGGGGGCGATATCCGGCCCCAGCATTTT. This encodes CASSPTGGDIRPQHF. J is TRBJ1-5 and V is TRBV28, with 9 bases fitting TRBD1. Germline lookup yields CDR1 MDHEN and CDR2 SYDVKM. The CDR3 is 15 amino acids. Trimming cost V 5 bases and J 9 bases; bases outside gene matches: 11.